This T cell receptor beta chain emerged from a study of cytotoxic CD8 clonotypes in ibrutinib-treated CLL. Study details: Response sampling took place at median 12 months of treatment, range 6 to 36. Productive templates per sample averaged roughly 270,000; productive rearrangements, about 89,000.

Details on this clone: Its antigen remains unidentified.

Points from the study as a whole: Against age-matched healthy donors, baseline clonality ran higher and tracked circulating CD8+ T-cell counts. Sustained-remission and progressing patients diverged in sampling times.

The CDR3 spans 12 residues. Germline CDR1 and CDR2: SQVTM and ANQGSEA. V shed 3 bases and J shed 3 bases, with 7 bases lying between them. The table came from immunoSEQ multiplex PCR; TCRdb's copy has only in-frame clones and leaves some out. The sample has 130,000 or so clones, approximately 83% seen once. The material sequenced was PBMCs, taken after 24 months of ibrutinib treatment. This clonotype was obtained from a human donor with chronic lymphocytic leukemia. The chain combines TRBV29-1 with TRBJ2-3; D gene unclear. The CDR3 protein is CSVEAQTDTQYF. The DNA for the CDR3 is TGCAGCGTTGAGGCTCAGACAGATACGCAGTATTTT.